Sequencing of this TCR beta chain was carried out in a study of shared clonotypes between healthy human individuals. Generated by immunoSEQ multiplex PCR, the TCRdb table keeps only in-frame clones and is missing some. The sample lists around 990,000 clones; roughly 80% were seen once. Unmatched junction bases numbered 12, after V lost 9 bases and J lost 9 bases. Germline V gives CDR1 MNHNS, CDR2 SASEGT. This CDR3 has 14 amino acids. Sequencing was done on a sample of memory CD4+ T cells from PBMCs. This sample's subset: CD45RA-negative fraction. The sequence was obtained from a man between 18 and 29 years old in good health. Some clones in this sample may be carry-over from other donors' samples. The gene calls are TRBV6-1 and TRBJ1-5; 9 bases map to TRBD1. As DNA, the CDR3 is TGTGCCAGTGGGGAAACAGGGGGCGGGGGGCCCCAGCATTTT. Amino acids: CASGETGGGGPQHF.